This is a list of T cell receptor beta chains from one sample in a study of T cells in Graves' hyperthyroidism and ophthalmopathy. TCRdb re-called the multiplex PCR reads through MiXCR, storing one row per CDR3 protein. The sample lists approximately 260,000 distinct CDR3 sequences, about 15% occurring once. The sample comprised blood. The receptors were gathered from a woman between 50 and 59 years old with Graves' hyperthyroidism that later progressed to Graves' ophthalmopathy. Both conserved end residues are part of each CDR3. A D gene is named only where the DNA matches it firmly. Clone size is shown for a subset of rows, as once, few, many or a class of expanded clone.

CDR3 DNA: TGTGCCAGCAAGGGGGGGCAGGAGGAGCTGTTTTTT
CDR3 protein: CASKGGQEELFF
V gene: TRBV11-3
D gene: -
clone size: few
J gene: TRBJ2-2

CDR3 DNA: TGCGCCAGCAGCTTTAGACCGGGACTAGCGGGAGGGTATCACACCGGGGAGCTGTTTTTT
CDR3 protein: CASSFRPGLAGGYHTGELFF
V gene: TRBV5-1
D gene: TRBD2
clone size: -
J gene: TRBJ2-2

CDR3 DNA: TGCGCCAGCAGCTTTAACTTAGCGGGAGAAGGGGAGACCCAGTACTTC
CDR3 protein: CASSFNLAGEGETQYF
V gene: TRBV5-1
D gene: TRBD2
clone size: few
J gene: TRBJ2-5

CDR3 DNA: TGTGCCAGCAGTGTCCGGATCATTCCCCAGCATTTT
CDR3 protein: CASSVRIIPQHF
V gene: TRBV12-3/TRBV12-4
D gene: -
clone size: many
J gene: TRBJ1-5

CDR3 DNA: TGTGCCAGCAGCCAAGATCTCGCGACAGGGACGGCGTTGGGGCAGTACTTC
CDR3 protein: CASSQDLATGTALGQYF
V gene: TRBV4-2
D gene: TRBD1
clone size: few
J gene: TRBJ2-7

CDR3 DNA: TGCGCCAGCAATTTCGGGGGAGTAACCGGGGAGCTGTTTTTT
CDR3 protein: CASNFGGVTGELFF
V gene: TRBV5-1
D gene: -
clone size: many
J gene: TRBJ2-2

CDR3 DNA: TGTGCCAGCAGTTACTTGCGTGAGACCCAGTACTTC
CDR3 protein: CASSYLRETQYF
V gene: TRBV6-6
D gene: -
clone size: -
J gene: TRBJ2-5

CDR3 DNA: TGCGCCAGCAGCTTGACCATGACAGCTCAAGAGACCCAGTACTTC
CDR3 protein: CASSLTMTAQETQYF
V gene: TRBV5-1
D gene: -
clone size: many
J gene: TRBJ2-5

CDR3 DNA: TGTGCCATCCAAGACAGAGTTAGCTTCGAGCAGTACTTC
CDR3 protein: CAIQDRVSFEQYF
V gene: TRBV2
D gene: -
clone size: -
J gene: TRBJ2-7

CDR3 DNA: TGTGCCAGCAGCTTAGGGTCGGTAAAGAACACTGAAGCTTTCTTT
CDR3 protein: CASSLGSVKNTEAFF
V gene: TRBV7-9
D gene: -
clone size: many
J gene: TRBJ1-1

CDR3 DNA: TGCGCCAGCCAACCCGGGACCCTACCGCCGGCTTTCTTT
CDR3 protein: CASQPGTLPPAFF
V gene: TRBV5-1
D gene: -
clone size: many
J gene: TRBJ1-1

CDR3 DNA: TGTGCCAGCAGTACGCTAAATGAAAAACTGTTTTTT
CDR3 protein: CASSTLNEKLFF
V gene: TRBV27
D gene: -
clone size: many
J gene: TRBJ1-4

CDR3 DNA: TGCAGTGCTAGGCTTCTCGTAGCGGGGGCATACAATGAGCAGTTCTTC
CDR3 protein: CSARLLVAGAYNEQFF
V gene: TRBV20-1
D gene: TRBD2
clone size: many
J gene: TRBJ2-1

CDR3 DNA: TGTGCCAGCAGCCGGAGGACAGGGCAAGAGACCCAGTACTTC
CDR3 protein: CASSRRTGQETQYF
V gene: TRBV12-3/TRBV12-4
D gene: TRBD1
clone size: many
J gene: TRBJ2-5

CDR3 DNA: TGTGCCAGCAGCTCCACTCTGATCCCGGAGCCCCGGTCAGACTCCTACGAGCAGTACTTC
CDR3 protein: CASSSTLIPEPRSDSYEQYF
V gene: TRBV11-2
D gene: -
clone size: many
J gene: TRBJ2-7

CDR3 DNA: TGTGCCAGCAGCCAAATGAGGCAGGCTGTTTCACCCCTCCACTTT
CDR3 protein: CASSQMRQAVSPLHF
V gene: TRBV3-1
D gene: -
clone size: many
J gene: TRBJ1-6

CDR3 DNA: TGCAGCGTTCTAACTAGCGGGAGGAAGACCCAGTACTTC
CDR3 protein: CSVLTSGRKTQYF
V gene: TRBV29-1
D gene: TRBD2
clone size: many
J gene: TRBJ2-5

CDR3 DNA: TGCGCCAGCGCATGGGGGGTAGCCAAAAACATTCAGTACTTC
CDR3 protein: CASAWGVAKNIQYF
V gene: TRBV4-1
D gene: -
clone size: -
J gene: TRBJ2-4

CDR3 DNA: TGTGCCAGCAGCGCCGCGGGCGGCCAGGGTGAAGCTTTCTTT
CDR3 protein: CASSAAGGQGEAFF
V gene: TRBV6-1
D gene: -
clone size: many
J gene: TRBJ1-1

CDR3 DNA: TGTGCCTGGTTTCGCCGCGCGGGACAGGGAAAGGGATACTCTCGGGACACCATATATTTT
CDR3 protein: CAWFRRAGQGKGYSRDTIYF
V gene: TRBV30
D gene: TRBD1
clone size: many
J gene: TRBJ1-3

CDR3 DNA: TGCAGCGTTGATGAGTCGTCAGGGAACTATGGCTACACCTTC
CDR3 protein: CSVDESSGNYGYTF
V gene: TRBV29-1
D gene: -
clone size: -
J gene: TRBJ1-2

CDR3 DNA: TGTGCCAGCAGCCAGACAGGGTATCAGCCCCAGCATTTT
CDR3 protein: CASSQTGYQPQHF
V gene: TRBV11-2
D gene: TRBD1
clone size: many
J gene: TRBJ1-5